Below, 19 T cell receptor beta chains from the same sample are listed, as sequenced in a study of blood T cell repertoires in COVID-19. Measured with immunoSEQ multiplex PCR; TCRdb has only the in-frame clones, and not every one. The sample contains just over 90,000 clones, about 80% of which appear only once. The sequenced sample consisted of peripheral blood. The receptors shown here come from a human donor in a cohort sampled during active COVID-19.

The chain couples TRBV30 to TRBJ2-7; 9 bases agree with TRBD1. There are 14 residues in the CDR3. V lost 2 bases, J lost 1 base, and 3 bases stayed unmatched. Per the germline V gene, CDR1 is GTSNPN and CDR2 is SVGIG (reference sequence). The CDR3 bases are TGTGCCTGGAGTAGCGGGACAGGGTCCTACGAGCAGTACTTC. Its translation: CAWSSGTGSYEQYF. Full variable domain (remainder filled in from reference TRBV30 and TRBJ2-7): SQTIHQWPATLVQPVGSPLSLECTVEGTSNPNLYWYRQAAGRGLQLLFYSVGIGQISSEVPQNLSASRPQDRQFILSSKKLLLSDSGFYLCAWSSGTGSYEQYFGPGTRLTVT.

CDR3 residues: CASSLRGGMGEKLFF. The CDR3 bases are TGTGCCAGCAGCCTGCGCGGGGGAATGGGTGAAAAACTGTTTTTT. The rearrangement links TRBV11-2 to TRBJ1-4; possibly TRBD1 for D (5 bases). The germline V gene encodes CDR1 SGHAT and CDR2 FQNNGV. The CDR3 spans 15 residues. V was shortened by 5 bases and J by 7 bases, with 17 bases between the two germline ends.

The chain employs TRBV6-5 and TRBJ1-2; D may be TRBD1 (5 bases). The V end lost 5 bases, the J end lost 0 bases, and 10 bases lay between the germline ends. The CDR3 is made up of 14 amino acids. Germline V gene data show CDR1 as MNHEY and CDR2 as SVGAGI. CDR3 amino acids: CASSRTGANYGYTF. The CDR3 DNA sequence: TGTGCCAGCAGTCGGACGGGGGCTAACTATGGCTACACCTTC.

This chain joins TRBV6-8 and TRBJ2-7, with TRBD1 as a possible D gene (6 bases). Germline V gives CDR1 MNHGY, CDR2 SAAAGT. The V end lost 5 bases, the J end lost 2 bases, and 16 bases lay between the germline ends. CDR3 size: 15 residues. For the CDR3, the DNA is TGTGCCAGCAGTCCTCCGGGACACCTTACCTACGAGCAGTACTTC. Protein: CASSPPGHLTYEQYF.

In DNA, the CDR3 is TGTGCCAGCAGCCAAACCGCCGTAGCGGGAGAGACCCAGTACTTC. Encoded protein: CASSQTAVAGETQYF. The V gene is TRBV6-2 or TRBV6-3, the J gene TRBJ2-5, with TRBD2 identical over 7 bases. Germline CDR1 reads MNHEY; CDR2 reads SVGEGT. The V segment lost 6 bases and the J segment 4 bases; nucleotides outside the gene matches: 11. The CDR3 sequence is 15 residues long.

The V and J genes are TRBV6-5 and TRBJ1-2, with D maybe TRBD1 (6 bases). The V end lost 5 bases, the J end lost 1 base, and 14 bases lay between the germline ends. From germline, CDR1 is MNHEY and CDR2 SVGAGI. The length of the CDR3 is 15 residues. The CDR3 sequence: CASSTSGTLNYGYTF. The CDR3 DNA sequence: TGTGCCAGCAGTACGTCCGGGACACTTAACTATGGCTACACCTTC.

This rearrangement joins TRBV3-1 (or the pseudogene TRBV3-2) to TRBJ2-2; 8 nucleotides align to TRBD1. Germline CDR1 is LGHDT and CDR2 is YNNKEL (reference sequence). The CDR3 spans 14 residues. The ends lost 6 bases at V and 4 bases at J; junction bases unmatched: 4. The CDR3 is CASRTGVRTGELFF. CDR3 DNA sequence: TGTGCCAGCAGGACAGGGGTTCGCACCGGGGAGCTGTTTTTT.

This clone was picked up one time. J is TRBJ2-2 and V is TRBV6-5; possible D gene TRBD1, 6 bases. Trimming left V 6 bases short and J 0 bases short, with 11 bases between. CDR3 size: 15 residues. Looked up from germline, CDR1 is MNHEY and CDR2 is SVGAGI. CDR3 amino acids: CASRAGTTNTGELFF. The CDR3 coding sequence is TGTGCCAGCAGGGCCGGGACAACGAACACCGGGGAGCTGTTTTTT.

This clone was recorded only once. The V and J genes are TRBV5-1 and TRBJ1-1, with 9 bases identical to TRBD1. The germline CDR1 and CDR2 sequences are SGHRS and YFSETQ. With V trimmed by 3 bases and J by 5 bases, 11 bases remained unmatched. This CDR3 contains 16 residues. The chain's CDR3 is CASSYQMGTGNTEAFF. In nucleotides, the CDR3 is TGCGCCAGCAGCTACCAAATGGGGACAGGGAATACTGAAGCTTTCTTT. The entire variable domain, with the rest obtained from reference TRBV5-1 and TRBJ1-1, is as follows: KAGVTQTPRYLIKTRGQQVTLSCSPISGHRSVSWYQQTPGQGLQFLFEYFSETQRNKGNFPGRFSGRQFSNSRSEMNVSTLELGDSALYLCASSYQMGTGNTEAFFGQGTRLTVV.

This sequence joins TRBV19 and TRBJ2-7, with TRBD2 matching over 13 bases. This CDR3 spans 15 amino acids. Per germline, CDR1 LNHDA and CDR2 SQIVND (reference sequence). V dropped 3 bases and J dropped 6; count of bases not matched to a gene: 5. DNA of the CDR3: TGTGCCAGTAGTATGGGACTAGCGGGATCCGCCGAGCAGTACTTC. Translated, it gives CASSMGLAGSAEQYF.

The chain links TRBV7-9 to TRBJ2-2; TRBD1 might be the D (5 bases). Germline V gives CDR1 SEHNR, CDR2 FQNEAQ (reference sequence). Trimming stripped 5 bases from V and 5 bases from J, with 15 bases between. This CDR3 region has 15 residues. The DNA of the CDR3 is TGTGCCAGCAGCATACAGGACCCGAGGACCGGGGAGCTGTTTTTT. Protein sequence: CASSIQDPRTGELFF.

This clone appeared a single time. For the CDR3, the DNA is TGTGCCAGCAGCCAACCTCCCCTAAATGAAAAACTGTTTTTT. Its protein is CASSQPPLNEKLFF. J is TRBJ1-4 and V is TRBV3-1 (or the pseudogene TRBV3-2); D is ambiguous. V gave up 2 bases and J gave up 5 bases, with 9 bases separating them. Germline assignment: CDR1 LGHDT and CDR2 YNNKEL (reference sequence). The CDR3 is 14 amino acids.

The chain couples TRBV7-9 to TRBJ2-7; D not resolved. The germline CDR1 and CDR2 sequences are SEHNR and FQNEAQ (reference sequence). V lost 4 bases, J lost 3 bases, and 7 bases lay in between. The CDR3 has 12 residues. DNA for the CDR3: TGTGCCAGCAGCTCTGTTAACTACGAGCAGTACTTC. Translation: CASSSVNYEQYF.

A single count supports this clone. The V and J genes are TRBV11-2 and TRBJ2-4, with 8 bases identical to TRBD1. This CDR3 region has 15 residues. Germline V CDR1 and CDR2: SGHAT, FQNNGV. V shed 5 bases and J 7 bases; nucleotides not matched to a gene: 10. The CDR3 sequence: CASSTRQGSWNIQYF. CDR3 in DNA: TGTGCCAGCAGCACACGACAGGGGAGCTGGAACATTCAGTACTTC.

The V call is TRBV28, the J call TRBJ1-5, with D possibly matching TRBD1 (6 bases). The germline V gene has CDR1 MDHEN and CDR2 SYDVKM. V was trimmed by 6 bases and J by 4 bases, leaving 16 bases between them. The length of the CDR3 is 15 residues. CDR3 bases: TGTGCCAGCAGCCCCTCGGACAGTCTGAATCAGCCCCAGCATTTT. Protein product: CASSPSDSLNQPQHF. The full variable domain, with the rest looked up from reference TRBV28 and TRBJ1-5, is DVKVTQSSRYLVKRTGEKVFLECVQDMDHENMFWYRQDPGLGLRLIYFSYDVKMKEKGDIPEGYSVSREKKERFSLILESASTNQTSMYLCASSPSDSLNQPQHFGDGTRLSIL.

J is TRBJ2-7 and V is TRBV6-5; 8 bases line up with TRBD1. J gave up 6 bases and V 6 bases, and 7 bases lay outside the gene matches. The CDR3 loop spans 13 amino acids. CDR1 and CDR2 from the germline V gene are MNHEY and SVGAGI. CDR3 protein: CASRRTGLAEQYF. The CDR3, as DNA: TGTGCCAGCAGACGGACAGGGTTGGCCGAGCAGTACTTC.

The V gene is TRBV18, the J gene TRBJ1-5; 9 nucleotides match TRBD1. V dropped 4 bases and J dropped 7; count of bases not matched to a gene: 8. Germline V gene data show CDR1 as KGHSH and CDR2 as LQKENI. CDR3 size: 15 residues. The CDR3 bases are TGTGCCAGCTCACAGGAGACGACAGGGGGGCAGCCCCAGCATTTT. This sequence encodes CASSQETTGGQPQHF. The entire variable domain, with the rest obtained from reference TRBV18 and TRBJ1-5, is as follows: NAGVMQNPRHLVRRRGQEARLRCSPMKGHSHVYWYRQLPEEGLKFMVYLQKENIIDESGMPKERFSAEFPKEGPSILRIQQVVRGDSAAYFCASSQETTGGQPQHFGDGTRLSIL.

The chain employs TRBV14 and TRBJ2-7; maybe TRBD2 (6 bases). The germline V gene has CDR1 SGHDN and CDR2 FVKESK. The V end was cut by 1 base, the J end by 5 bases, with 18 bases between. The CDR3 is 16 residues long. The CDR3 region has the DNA TGTGCCAGCAGCCAAGTACCAGGTATTTTAGCGGACGAGCAGTACTTC. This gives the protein CASSQVPGILADEQYF.

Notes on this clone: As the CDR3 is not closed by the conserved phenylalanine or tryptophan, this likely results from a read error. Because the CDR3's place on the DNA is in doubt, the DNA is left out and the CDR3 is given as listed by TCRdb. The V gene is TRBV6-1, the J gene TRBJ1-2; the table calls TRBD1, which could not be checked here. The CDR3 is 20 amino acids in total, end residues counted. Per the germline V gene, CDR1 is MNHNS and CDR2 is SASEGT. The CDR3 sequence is CASREAHRGLYLKTFAEDSS.